The present T cell receptor (beta chain) was sequenced within a study of shared clonotypes between healthy human individuals. About the study: Three CD4 naive, three CD4 memory, two CD8 naive and one CD8 memory plate were used per donor.

Genomic DNA belonging to each subset was distributed in equal measure over several immunoSEQ plates. Sequencing was performed with immunoSEQ multiplex PCR; in TCRdb, only in-frame clones are kept and a portion is missing. The data contain a few million clones, around 90% of them seen just once; the ten biggest clones take up around 0.14%. The germline V gene encodes CDR1 SEHNR and CDR2 FQNEAQ (reference sequence). The CDR3 runs to 16 residues. The V and J ends lost 5 bases and 1 base respectively, with 14 bases between them. The sample taken for sequencing was naive CD4+ T cells sorted from blood. Specified subset: CD45RA+ positively selected. This chain links TRBV7-9 with TRBJ2-2; D is perhaps TRBD1 or TRBD2 (5 bases each). The sequence was obtained from a man aged 18 to 30 in good health. The CDR3 DNA follows: TGTGCCAGCAGCCCTAGCCGGGGCCTGAACACCGGGGAGCTGTTTTTT. Translating it yields CASSPSRGLNTGELFF.